A single sample gave rise to the 3 T cell receptor beta chains below, sequenced in a study of cytomegalovirus exposure and HLA in healthy donors. The PCR contained 60 Vbeta and 13 Jbeta primers. Generated by immunoSEQ multiplex PCR, the TCRdb table keeps only in-frame clones and is missing some. Among 150,000 to 200,000 clones listed, roughly 77% were seen once. Sequenced sample: PBMCs. The origin of the receptors is a woman aged 50 to 65 in good health and CMV-seronegative.

The rearrangement joins TRBV13 to TRBJ2-3; possibly TRBD2 for D (5 bases). CDR1 PRHDT and CDR2 FYEKMQ come from the germline V gene (reference sequence). The V gene lost 1 base and the J gene lost 6 bases, with 14 bases spanning the gap. This CDR3 region has 15 residues. The CDR3 here is CASSLAFPGSDTQYF. Here the CDR3 DNA reads TGTGCCAGCAGCTTAGCGTTCCCGGGGAGCGATACGCAGTATTTT.

The chain has TRBV10-3 and TRBJ1-3, with D hard to call. V was cut by 6 bases and J by 4 bases, with 10 bases left in between. Per the germline V gene, CDR1 is ENHRY and CDR2 is SYGVKD. This CDR3 is 13 amino acids long. The CDR3 reads CAIRLVAGNTIYF. The CDR3 nucleotides are TGTGCCATCAGACTAGTGGCCGGAAACACCATATATTTT.

The genes are TRBV19 and TRBJ2-3, with 7 bases that match TRBD2. This CDR3 has 13 residues. V lost 6 bases to trimming and J lost 7 bases; unmatched junction nucleotides: 7. The germline gives CDR1 LNHDA, CDR2 SQIVND (reference sequence). This CDR3 reads CASSRGTTHTQYF. In nucleotides, the CDR3 is TGTGCCAGTAGCAGAGGGACTACTCATACGCAGTATTTT.